This T cell receptor (beta chain) was identified during a study of T cell repertoires in cytomegalovirus infection. As for the study in general: Signatures in public TCR beta sequences pointed to both CMV infection and matching HLA type. Study-level results: HLA-C-restricted, CMV-specific TCR beta clonotypes were dominant ex vivo.

This CDR3 is 12 amino acids long. Between the trimmed V and J ends, which lost 2 bases and 4 bases, there was a span of 6 bases. The V gene's germline CDR1 is MNHEY and CDR2 SVGAGI. MiXCR was run by TCRdb on the reads, yielding one entry per CDR3 protein. The sample lists 230,000 or so distinct CDR3 sequences, about 15% seen once, with over 40% in the top ten. The table lists this clonotype with a few counts. Its target is unknown. The chain joins TRBV6-5 to TRBJ2-7; D uncertain. Sequencing was performed on CD8+ T cells from PBMCs. The TCR sequence derives from a human donor in good health (CMV status not recorded). Some clones in this sample may be carry-over from other donors' samples. The CDR3 DNA follows: TGTGCCAGCAGTTACGGCCGATACGAGCAGTACTTC. This encodes CASSYGRYEQYF.